This TCR beta chain was identified during a study of blood T cell repertoires in COVID-19. Overall study context: The cDNA or gDNA used as material had been derived from T cells, B-cell-depleted T cells, or PBMCs.

Using immunoSEQ multiplex PCR, the repertoire was profiled, and TCRdb retains in-frame clones only, with some absent. The sample shows 250,000 to 300,000 clones, approximately 91% of them seen only once. Participants, about 18 to 90 years old, spanned 25 or so US areas. The CDR3 spans 13 residues. Germline lookup yields CDR1 SGHRS and CDR2 YFSETQ. V dropped 4 bases and J dropped 7 bases, with 11 bases sitting between them. V and J are TRBV5-1 and TRBJ1-4; D ambiguous. The sample taken for sequencing was PBMCs or T cells enriched from blood (not recorded which). The receptor comes from a woman in her forties who had recovered from COVID-19. The CDR3 coding sequence is TGCGCCAGCAGCGAGACCGCGGGTGAAAAACTGTTTTTT. Translating it yields CASSETAGEKLFF.